Described below is a single T cell receptor (beta chain) sequence and its context. TCRdb keeps only in-frame clones here, not all; method: immunoSEQ multiplex PCR. The data contain approximately 260,000 clones, around 84% of them singletons. The sample belongs to a study of blood T cell repertoires in COVID-19. The study drew participants aged about 18 to 89 years from fewer than 30 US areas. Within 2 weeks before study entry, exposed participants met a COVID-19 case. This sequence originates from a woman in her forties or fifties who had been exposed to COVID-19. Sequencing was performed on PBMCs or T cells enriched from blood (not recorded which).

DNA for the CDR3: TGCGCCAGCAGCGCCTCTAGCGGGCCTAGCACAGATACGCAGTATTTT. It translates to CASSASSGPSTDTQYF. V gene TRBV5-1 combines with J gene TRBJ2-3; 8 nucleotides line up with TRBD2. The CDR3 has 16 residues. Germline V gene lookup returns CDR1 SGHRS and CDR2 YFSETQ. The V and J ends lost 4 bases and 0 bases, in that order; junction bases with no gene match: 7.